This record covers a single T cell receptor beta chain. The data derive from a study of cytomegalovirus exposure and HLA in healthy donors. Whole-study context: The same platform as the 666 first-cohort repertoires was used for the roughly 130 validation repertoires, a later analysis reported.

Sequencing was performed with immunoSEQ multiplex PCR; in TCRdb, only in-frame clones are kept and a portion is missing. The sample consists of nearly 200,000 clones, approximately 82% of them appearing once. Trimming stripped 2 bases from V and 4 bases from J, with 14 bases between. In germline, CDR1 is MDHEN, CDR2 SYDVKM. This CDR3 contains 16 residues. The clonotype was recovered from a woman in her 30s in good health and CMV-seropositive. The chain joins TRBV28 to TRBJ2-2, with a weak D call TRBD1 (5 bases). Sequenced material: PBMCs. The CDR3 sequence is CASSLVPGRSTGELFF. Here the CDR3 DNA reads TGTGCCAGCAGTTTAGTCCCAGGGCGGAGCACCGGGGAGCTGTTTTTT.